This TCR beta chain was retrieved from a study of T cell responses to AZD1222 COVID-19 vaccine. This clone was seen more than once but under ten times. The antigen is unknown. The CDR3 is 13 amino acids. From germline, CDR1 is LGHNA and CDR2 YNFKEQ. V lost 4 bases and J 6 bases, leaving 9 bases between the germline ends. Study results and caveats: Receipt of two AZD1222 doses was followed by a rise in Spike-specific TCR breadth and depth. Donors were chiefly white British, with a greater number of females, and clonal diversity was perhaps underestimated. Sampling that yielded the repertoires occurred only after the peak T cell response.

Sequenced by immunoSEQ multiplex PCR; TCRdb stores in-frame clones only, minus some. The data contain about 180,000 clones, over 80% of them singletons. This receptor was identified in an adult who received the MenACWY meningococcal vaccine as a control. The chain joins TRBV4-2 to TRBJ2-2; TRBD1 might be the D (6 bases). The sequencing used peripheral blood, collected 28 days after the second dose of the MenACWY control vaccine. The CDR3 nucleotides are TGTGCCAGCAGCCGCCAGGGGCCCGGGGAGCTGTTTTTT. Its translation: CASSRQGPGELFF.